The 24 T cell receptor beta chains below all came from one sample that was sequenced in a study of T cell repertoires in cytomegalovirus infection. Each CDR3 protein gets one entry after TCRdb re-called the reads with MiXCR. Of about 260,000 distinct CDR3 sequences in the sample, about an eighth were seen once. The sequencing input was PBMCs. Receptor source: a human donor in good health (CMV status not recorded). Some clones in this sample may be carry-over from other donors' samples.

This clonotype was recorded a few times. V is TRBV20-1 and J is TRBJ2-7, with 9 bases lining up with TRBD2. V lost 6 bases and J lost 11; bases outside the gene matches: 8. The CDR3 consists of 11 residues. The V gene's germline CDR1 is DFQATT and CDR2 SNEGSKA (reference sequence). The CDR3 DNA is TGCAGTGCCCCTGTTCGACTAGCGGAGTACTTC. Amino acid sequence: CSAPVRLAEYF.

A few counts support this clonotype. The V call is TRBV12-3 or TRBV12-4, the J call TRBJ1-3; D is unresolved. Trimming removed 6 bases from V and 0 bases from J, with 9 bases in between. CDR3 length equals 14 residues. As DNA, the CDR3 is TGTGCCAGCAGCCCTGGGTTCTCTGGAAACACCATATATTTT. Its translation: CASSPGFSGNTIYF.

This clonotype was found many times. The chain recombines TRBV25-1 with TRBJ1-1; possibly TRBD1 for D (6 bases). V gave up 6 bases and J gave up 3 bases, with 11 bases separating them. This CDR3 comprises 13 residues. Germline-derived CDR1 and CDR2 are MGHDK and SYGVNS. The CDR3 loop reads CASSRGGYTEAFF. As DNA, the CDR3 is TGTGCCAGCAGCAGGGGAGGGTACACTGAAGCTTTCTTT. The full variable domain, completed using reference TRBV25-1 and TRBJ1-1, is EADIYQTPRYLVIGTGKKITLECSQTMGHDKMYWYQQDPGMELHLIHYSYGVNSTEKGDLSSESTVSRIRTEHFPLTLESARPSHTSQYLCASSRGGYTEAFFGQGTRLTVV.

The chain employs TRBV20-1 and TRBJ1-2; D perhaps matches TRBD1 (6 bases). The V gene lost 6 bases and the J gene lost 4 bases, with 18 bases spanning the gap. From germline, CDR1 is DFQATT and CDR2 SNEGSKA (reference sequence). The CDR3 is 14 amino acids. CDR3 loop: CSAGGQGGTYGYTF. The CDR3 coding sequence is TGCAGTGCCGGGGGACAAGGGGGGACCTATGGCTACACCTTC.

The V and J genes are TRBV6-2 or TRBV6-3 and TRBJ2-7; maybe TRBD1 (7 bases). Looked up from germline, CDR1 is MNHEY and CDR2 is SVGEGT. V gave up 2 bases and J gave up 1 base, with 12 bases separating them. This CDR3 has 15 amino acids. The CDR3 is CASSYAAGGSYEQYF. The CDR3 bases are TGTGCCAGCAGTTACGCGGCAGGGGGGTCCTACGAGCAGTACTTC.

This clonotype was detected ten times or more. V and J are TRBV7-3 and TRBJ2-1; 11 bases line up with TRBD2. V shed 5 bases and J 7 bases; nucleotides not matched to a gene: 13. This CDR3 spans 17 amino acids. CDR1 and CDR2 (germline): SGHTA, FQGTGA. Here the CDR3 DNA reads TGTGCCAGCAGCCCCCCCCCTGGGACTAGCGGACTTAATGAGCAGTTCTTC. It encodes CASSPPPGTSGLNEQFF.

The table lists this clonotype with many counts. The J gene is TRBJ2-5, the V gene TRBV28; 7 nucleotides match TRBD2. Per germline, CDR1 MDHEN and CDR2 SYDVKM. The CDR3 has 14 amino acids. Trimming cost V 6 bases and J 4 bases; bases outside gene matches: 8. CDR3 nucleotide sequence: TGTGCCAGCAGCCCCCGGGGGGTGGCAGAGACCCAGTACTTC. It specifies CASSPRGVAETQYF.

V gene TRBV28 combines with J gene TRBJ2-1; no firm D call. Germline values: CDR1 MDHEN, CDR2 SYDVKM. Trimming cost V 6 bases and J 5 bases, with 5 bases left between them. This CDR3 has 11 residues. CDR3: CASRTHNEQFF. The CDR3, as DNA: TGTGCCAGCAGGACCCACAATGAGCAGTTCTTC.

The CDR3 DNA sequence: TGCAGTGCTAGAGATAATCAGCGGAAACGCTCCTACGAGCAGTACTTC. Protein: CSARDNQRKRSYEQYF. The chain carries TRBV20-1 and TRBJ2-7; D may be TRBD2 (5 bases). The V gene's germline CDR1 is DFQATT and CDR2 SNEGSKA (reference sequence). Trimming stripped 0 bases from V and 0 bases from J, with 15 bases between. This CDR3 is 16 amino acids long.

Details on this clonotype: A clone one base away is much larger, so this may be a read error. The chain combines TRBV6-2 or TRBV6-3 with TRBJ2-1; 8 bases fit TRBD2. This CDR3 spans 14 amino acids. Germline values: CDR1 MNHEY, CDR2 SVGEGT. The CDR3 DNA sequence: TGTGCCCGCAGCGGGAGATTCTCCTACAATGAGCAGTTCTTC. Its translation: CARSGRFSYNEQFF.

The CDR3 DNA follows: TGTGCCAGCAGCGCCCACCGGGACGAGCAGTTCTTC. This sequence encodes CASSAHRDEQFF. The V call is TRBV9, the J call TRBJ2-1, with D tentatively TRBD1 or TRBD2 (5 bases each). The CDR3 consists of 12 residues. The germline V gene has CDR1 SGDLS and CDR2 YYNGEE. V shed 3 bases and J shed 10 bases, with 11 bases lying between them. Filled out from reference TRBV9 and TRBJ2-1, the complete variable domain reads DSGVTQTPKHLITATGQRVTLRCSPRSGDLSVYWYQQSLDQGLQFLIQYYNGEERAKGNILERFSAQQFPDLHSELNLSSLELGDSALYFCASSAHRDEQFFGPGTRLTVL.

This clonotype appeared a few times. The chain combines TRBV20-1 with TRBJ2-3; TRBD1 agrees at 7 bases. The CDR3 is 15 amino acids. Germline CDR1 DFQATT, CDR2 SNEGSKA (reference sequence). After removal of 3 bases from V and 1 base from J, the junction contained 7 bases not matched to a gene. DNA of the CDR3: TGCAGTGCTAGTACACAGGGGATCGGCACAGATACGCAGTATTTT. It codes for CSASTQGIGTDTQYF.

This clonotype turned up a few times. This chain joins TRBV6-5 and TRBJ2-1, with 12 bases identical to TRBD1. This CDR3 region has 16 residues. After removal of 1 base from V and 7 bases from J, the junction contained 5 bases not matched to a gene. Germline V CDR1 and CDR2: MNHEY, SVGAGI. CDR3 bases: TGTGCCAGCAGTTACTGGGGACAGGGGGCAGGGAATGAGCAGTTCTTC. As protein: CASSYWGQGAGNEQFF.

Only a few counts were recorded for this clonotype. This chain uses TRBV11-2 with TRBJ1-6; unclear D gene. CDR3 length: 15 amino acids. Germline-derived CDR1 and CDR2 are SGHAT and FQNNGV. V gave up 3 bases and J gave up 6 bases, with 12 bases separating them. The CDR3 nucleotides are TGTGCCAGCAGCTTGATCCGGTCGGCTAATTCACCCCTCCACTTT. Residues: CASSLIRSANSPLHF.

This clonotype was found a few times. The chain is built from TRBV20-1 and TRBJ2-3; 9 positions agree with TRBD2. CDR1 and CDR2 (germline): DFQATT, SNEGSKA (reference sequence). The V and J ends lost 5 bases and 0 bases, in that order; junction bases with no gene match: 3. This CDR3 region has 14 residues. This chain's CDR3 is CSARAGGSTDTQYF. The CDR3 DNA reads as TGCAGTGCTCGAGCGGGAGGAAGCACAGATACGCAGTATTTT.

Many counts were recorded for this clonotype. V is TRBV28 and J is TRBJ1-1; TRBD1 is a possible D gene (5 bases). This CDR3 is built from 14 residues. Germline assignment: CDR1 MDHEN and CDR2 SYDVKM. With 7 bases removed from V and 1 base from J, the gap between germline ends came to 13 bases. The CDR3: CASNGSGGNTEAFF. In nucleotides, the CDR3 is TGTGCCAGCAACGGGTCGGGGGGGAACACTGAAGCTTTCTTT.

The CDR3 DNA sequence: TGTGCCAGCTCACCTCAACTCCACGTCACAGGGGAGTTGACGCAGTATTTT. It codes for CASSPQLHVTGELTQYF. This chain connects TRBV18 to TRBJ2-3, with 7 positions matching TRBD1. The CDR3 has 17 residues. V shed 3 bases, J shed 9 bases, and the junction held 18 bases outside the gene matches. The V gene's germline CDR1 is KGHSH and CDR2 LQKENI.

In its sample, this clonotype was seen many times. The V call is TRBV2, the J call TRBJ2-1; 9 bases line up with TRBD2. The CDR3 loop spans 16 amino acids. Germline lookup yields CDR1 SNHLY and CDR2 FYNNEI. After removal of 6 bases from V and 2 bases from J, the junction contained 8 bases not matched to a gene. CDR3 region: CASRDSGGLTYNEQFF. CDR3 nucleotides: TGTGCCAGCAGAGATAGCGGGGGTCTCACCTACAATGAGCAGTTCTTC.

Many counts were recorded for this clonotype. V is TRBV7-2 and J is TRBJ2-2, with a possible D match to TRBD1 (6 bases). The V gene lost 1 base and the J gene lost 6 bases, with 12 bases spanning the gap. The CDR3 has 15 residues. Germline CDR1 and CDR2: SGHTA and FQGNSA. The CDR3 DNA reads TGTGCCAGCAGCTTAGTTGCCAGGGGCTCCGGGGAGCTGTTTTTT. This codes for CASSLVARGSGELFF.

This clonotype was counted at least ten times. The chain employs TRBV7-2 and TRBJ2-3; the D gene is possibly TRBD1 (5 bases). The ends were cut back, 1 base at V and 0 bases at J, with 8 bases in the middle. The CDR3 sequence is 15 residues long. Germline V lookup: CDR1 SGHTA, CDR2 FQGNSA. The CDR3 protein is CASSLEGLSTDTQYF. The CDR3, as DNA: TGTGCCAGCAGCTTAGAGGGGCTGAGCACAGATACGCAGTATTTT. Combining the CDR3 with reference TRBV7-2 and TRBJ2-3 gives the whole variable domain GAGVSQSPSNKVTEKGKDVELRCDPISGHTALYWYRQSLGQGLEFLIYFQGNSAPDKSGLPSDRFSAERTGGSVSTLTIQRTQQEDSAVYLCASSLEGLSTDTQYFGPGTRLTVL.

The chain recombines TRBV13 with TRBJ2-7; D gene ambiguous. From germline, CDR1 is PRHDT and CDR2 FYEKMQ (reference sequence). V lost 3 bases to trimming and J lost 5 bases, with 14 bases between them. The CDR3 runs 14 residues. The CDR3 nucleotides are TGTGCCAGCAGCTTCGTCGGTAGGTCGGACGAGCAGTACTTC. Its translation: CASSFVGRSDEQYF.

The chain has TRBV9 and TRBJ1-2, with D maybe TRBD1 (5 bases). The CDR3 has 15 residues. V was pared by 8 bases and J by 8 bases, with 25 bases between. Germline loops: CDR1 SGDLS, CDR2 YYNGEE. The CDR3 region has the DNA TGTGCCAGTACCCCGGGCGGCAGGGTGTATAAAGGCTACACCTTC. Protein product: CASTPGGRVYKGYTF.

This chain links TRBV7-4 with TRBJ2-5; no clear D gene. Looked up from germline, CDR1 is SGHVT and CDR2 is SQSDAQ. V was shortened by 5 bases and J by 3 bases, with 4 bases between the two germline ends. This CDR3 spans 11 amino acids. The CDR3 sequence: CASSIEETQYF. CDR3 DNA: TGTGCCAGCAGCATTGAAGAGACCCAGTACTTC. The complete variable domain, with remaining parts taken from reference TRBV7-4 and TRBJ2-5, reads GAGVSQSPRYKVAKRGRDVALRCDSISGHVTLYWYRQTLGQGSEVLTYSQSDAQRDKSGRPSGRFSAERPERSVSTLKIQRTEQGDSAVYLCASSIEETQYFGPGTRLLVL.

This clonotype has only a few counts. The chain employs TRBV7-3 and TRBJ2-1, with a tentative D call TRBD2 (5 bases). CDR1 is SGHTA, CDR2 FQGTGA, per germline. Trimming shortened V by 5 bases and J by 4 bases, and 9 bases separated the two germline ends. This CDR3 spans 13 amino acids. The CDR3 region is CASSRGGYNEQFF. DNA of the CDR3: TGTGCCAGCAGCCGCGGCGGGTACAATGAGCAGTTCTTC.